The text below deals with one T cell receptor beta chain. This specimen belongs to a study of Tregs in tolerant kidney transplant recipients. The CDR3 has 16 amino acids. V lost 5 bases and J lost 3; bases outside the gene matches: 10. The germline V gene has CDR1 SEHNR and CDR2 FQNEAQ (reference sequence). Clones were read by immunoSEQ multiplex PCR, and TCRdb kept only the in-frame ones, dropping some. This sample has roughly 120,000 clones, with around nine tenths found just once. Unstimulated regulatory T cells (CD4+CD25+CD127-), CD4+CD25- non-regulatory cells, CD4 and CD8 cells were FACS-sorted from thawed PBMCs.

The J gene is TRBJ2-5, the V gene TRBV7-9; 9 nucleotides line up with TRBD2. This clonotype was sampled from a human donor in good health. The sample comprised CD4+ T cells from blood. The DNA of the CDR3 is TGTGCCAGCAGCCCCCGACTAGCGGCTTCAAAAGAGACCCAGTACTTC. Protein sequence: CASSPRLAASKETQYF.